The 2 T cell receptor beta chains presented below share a single source sample, sequenced in a study of T cell responses to AZD1222 COVID-19 vaccine. The protocol was immunoSEQ multiplex PCR, while the TCRdb copy is restricted to in-frame clones and leaves out a portion. The sample carries some 170,000 clones, about 89% recorded once. Sequenced material: peripheral blood, taken on day 0 of AZD1222 vaccination. The receptors were gathered from an adult in good health.

The chain employs TRBV11-2 and TRBJ2-7; 8 positions agree with TRBD1. Germline V gives CDR1 SGHAT, CDR2 FQNNGV. This CDR3 spans 13 amino acids. Trimming took 3 bases from V and 3 from J; bases not matched to a gene: 1. The CDR3 spells CASSFGTGYEQYV. CDR3 nucleotide sequence: TGTGCCAGCAGCTTCGGGACAGGCTACGAGCAGTACGTC.

The V gene is TRBV29-1, the J gene TRBJ2-5; 10 nucleotides match TRBD1. CDR1 is SQVTM and CDR2 is ANQGSEA in the germline V gene. Trimming removed 4 bases from V and 4 bases from J; junction bases left unmatched: 3. This CDR3 comprises 13 residues. The CDR3: CSVGGQGGETQYF. The DNA of the CDR3 is TGCAGCGTTGGAGGACAGGGGGGAGAGACCCAGTACTTC. The full variable domain, with the rest looked up from reference TRBV29-1 and TRBJ2-5, is SAVISQKPSRDICQRGTSLTIQCQVDSQVTMMFWYRQQPGQSLTLIATANQGSEATYESGFVIDKFPISRPNLTFSTLTVSNMSPEDSSIYLCSVGGQGGETQYFGPGTRLLVL.